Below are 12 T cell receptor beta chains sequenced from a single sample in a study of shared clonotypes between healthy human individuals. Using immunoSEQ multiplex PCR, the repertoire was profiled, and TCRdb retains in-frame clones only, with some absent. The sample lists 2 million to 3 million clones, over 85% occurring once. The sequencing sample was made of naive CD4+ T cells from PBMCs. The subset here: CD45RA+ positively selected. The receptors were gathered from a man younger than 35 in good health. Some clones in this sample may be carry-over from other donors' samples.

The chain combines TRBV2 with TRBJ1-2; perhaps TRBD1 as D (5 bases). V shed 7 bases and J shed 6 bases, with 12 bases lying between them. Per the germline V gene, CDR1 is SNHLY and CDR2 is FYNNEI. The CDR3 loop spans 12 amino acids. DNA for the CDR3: TGTGCCAGCACCCTGCAGGGCCATGGCTACACCTTC. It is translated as CASTLQGHGYTF.

The CDR3 here is CASSLPDSLKYF. CDR3 nucleotides: TGTGCCAGCAGCCTTCCGGACAGTTTGAAGTACTTC. This chain uses TRBV28 with TRBJ2-7, with a possible D match to TRBD1 (6 bases). The CDR3 is 12 amino acids. Trimming pared 6 bases from V and 11 bases from J, leaving 17 bases between. The germline V gene has CDR1 MDHEN and CDR2 SYDVKM. The entire variable domain, with the rest obtained from reference TRBV28 and TRBJ2-7, is as follows: DVKVTQSSRYLVKRTGEKVFLECVQDMDHENMFWYRQDPGLGLRLIYFSYDVKMKEKGDIPEGYSVSREKKERFSLILESASTNQTSMYLCASSLPDSLKYFGPGTRLTVT.

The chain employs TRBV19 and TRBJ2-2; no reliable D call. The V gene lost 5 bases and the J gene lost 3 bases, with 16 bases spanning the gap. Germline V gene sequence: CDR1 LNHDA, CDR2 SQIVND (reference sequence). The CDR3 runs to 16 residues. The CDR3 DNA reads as TGTGCCAGTAGTCCCCCCCGTCCTAGGGACACCGGGGAGCTGTTTTTT. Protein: CASSPPRPRDTGELFF.

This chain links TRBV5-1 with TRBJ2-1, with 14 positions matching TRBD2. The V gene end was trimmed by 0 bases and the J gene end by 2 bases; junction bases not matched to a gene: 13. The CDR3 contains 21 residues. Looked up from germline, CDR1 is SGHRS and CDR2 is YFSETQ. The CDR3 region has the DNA TGCGCCAGCAGCTTGGGGCACCCGGGACTAGCGGGAGAAGGACCCTACAATGAGCAGTTCTTC. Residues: CASSLGHPGLAGEGPYNEQFF.

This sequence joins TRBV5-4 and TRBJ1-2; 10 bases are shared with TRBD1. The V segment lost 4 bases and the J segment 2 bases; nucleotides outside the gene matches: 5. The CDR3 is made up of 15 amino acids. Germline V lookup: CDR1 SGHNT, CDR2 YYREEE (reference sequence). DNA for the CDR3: TGTGCCAGCAGCACACCGGGACAGGGGAACTATGGCTACACCTTC. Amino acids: CASSTPGQGNYGYTF.

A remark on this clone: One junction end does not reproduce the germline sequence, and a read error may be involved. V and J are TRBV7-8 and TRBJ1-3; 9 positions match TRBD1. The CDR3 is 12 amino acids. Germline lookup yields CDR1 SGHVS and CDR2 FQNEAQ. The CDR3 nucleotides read TGTGCCAGCAGCAGTACAGGGGGCTCCGGACATTTT. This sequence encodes CASSSTGGSGHF.

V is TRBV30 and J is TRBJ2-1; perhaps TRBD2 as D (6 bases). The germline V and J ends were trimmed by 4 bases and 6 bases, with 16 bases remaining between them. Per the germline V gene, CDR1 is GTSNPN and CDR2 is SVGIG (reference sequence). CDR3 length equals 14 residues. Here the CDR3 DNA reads TGTGCCTGGATTAGGGCGGGAATTGGCAATGAGCAGTTCTTC. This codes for CAWIRAGIGNEQFF.

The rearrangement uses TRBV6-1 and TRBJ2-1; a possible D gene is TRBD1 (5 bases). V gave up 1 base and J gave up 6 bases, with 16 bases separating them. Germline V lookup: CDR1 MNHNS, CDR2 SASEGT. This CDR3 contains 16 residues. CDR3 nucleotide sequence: TGTGCCAGCAGTGAAGGGCGGACACTAAAGGGCAATGAGCAGTTCTTC. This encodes CASSEGRTLKGNEQFF.

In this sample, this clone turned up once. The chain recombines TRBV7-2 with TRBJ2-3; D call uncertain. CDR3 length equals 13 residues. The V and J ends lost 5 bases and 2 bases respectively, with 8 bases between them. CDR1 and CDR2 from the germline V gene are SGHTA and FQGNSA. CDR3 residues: CASSTAPTDTQYF. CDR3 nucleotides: TGTGCCAGCAGCACCGCGCCCACAGATACGCAGTATTTT.

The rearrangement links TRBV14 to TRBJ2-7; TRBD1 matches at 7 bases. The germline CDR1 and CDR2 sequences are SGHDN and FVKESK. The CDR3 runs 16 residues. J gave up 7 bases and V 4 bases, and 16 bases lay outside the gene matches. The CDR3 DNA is TGTGCCAGCAGCCCCATACTACAGGGGAATTTTGGGGAGCAGTACTTC. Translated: CASSPILQGNFGEQYF.

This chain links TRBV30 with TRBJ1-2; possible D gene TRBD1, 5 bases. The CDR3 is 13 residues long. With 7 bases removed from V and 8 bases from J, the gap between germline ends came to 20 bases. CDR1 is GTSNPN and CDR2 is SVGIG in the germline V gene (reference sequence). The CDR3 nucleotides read TGTGCCTCACACAATTGGAGGGGAGTGGGCTACACCTTC. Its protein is CASHNWRGVGYTF.

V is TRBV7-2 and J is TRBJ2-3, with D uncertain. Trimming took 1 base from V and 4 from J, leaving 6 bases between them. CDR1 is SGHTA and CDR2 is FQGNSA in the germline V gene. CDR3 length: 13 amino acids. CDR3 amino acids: CASSLDGSDTQYF. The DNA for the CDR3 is TGTGCCAGCAGCTTAGATGGCTCAGATACGCAGTATTTT.